Sequencing of this T cell receptor beta chain was carried out in a study of T cells in localized non-small cell lung cancer. Overall study results and limits: Longer overall survival was seen with higher T cell density measured in blood.

Per the germline V gene, CDR1 is SGHNT and CDR2 is YYREEE (reference sequence). Trimming removed 0 bases at V and 8 bases at J, with 13 bases between. This CDR3 has 14 amino acids. To note about this clone: The antigen remains undetermined.

Using immunoSEQ multiplex PCR, the repertoire was profiled, and TCRdb retains in-frame clones only, with some absent. The data hold around 21,000 clones, with around 83% observed a single time. The chain carries TRBV5-4 and TRBJ2-3; D is perhaps TRBD2 (6 bases). This receptor was taken from a man aged 35-69 years with stage I lung adenocarcinoma. The sequencing used peripheral blood, collected before any cancer treatment. This CDR3 is CASSLDRLDGTQYF. CDR3 nucleotides: TGTGCCAGCAGCTTGGACCGACTAGACGGTACGCAGTATTTT.